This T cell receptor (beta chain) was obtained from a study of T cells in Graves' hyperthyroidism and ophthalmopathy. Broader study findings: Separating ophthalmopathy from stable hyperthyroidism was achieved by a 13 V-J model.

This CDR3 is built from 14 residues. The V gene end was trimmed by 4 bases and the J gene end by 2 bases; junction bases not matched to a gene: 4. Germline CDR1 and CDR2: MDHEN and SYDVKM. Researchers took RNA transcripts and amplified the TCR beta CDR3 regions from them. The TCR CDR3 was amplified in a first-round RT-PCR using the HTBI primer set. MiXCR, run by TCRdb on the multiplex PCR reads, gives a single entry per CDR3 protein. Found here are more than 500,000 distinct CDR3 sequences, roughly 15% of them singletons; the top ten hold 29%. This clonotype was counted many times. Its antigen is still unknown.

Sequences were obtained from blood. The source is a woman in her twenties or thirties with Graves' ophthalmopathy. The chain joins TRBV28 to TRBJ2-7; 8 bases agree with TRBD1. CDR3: CASSWPGQAYEQYF. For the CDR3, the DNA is TGTGCCAGCAGTTGGCCGGGACAGGCCTACGAGCAGTACTTC.